The 18 T cell receptor beta chains listed next were all sequenced from one sample in a study of T cells in narcolepsy. Libraries were prepared by immunoSEQ multiplex PCR; TCRdb keeps only in-frame clonotypes and omits some of them. The top ten hold under 1.5% of the sample, which has 23,000 or so clones, 84% seen once. The sample taken for sequencing was CD45RA- memory CD4+ T cells from PBMCs. Receptors originate from a human donor with narcolepsy.

CDR3 sequence (DNA): TGTGCCAGCAGAGGGGATTCCCCTACAACCTTC. Encoded protein: CASRGDSPTTF. The J gene is TRBJ1-2, the V gene TRBV6-1, with D possibly matching TRBD1 (5 bases). Germline assignment: CDR1 MNHNS and CDR2 SASEGT. Trimming removed 6 bases from V and 14 bases from J, with 16 bases in between. The CDR3 is 11 amino acids.

J is TRBJ2-7 and V is TRBV5-1, with unresolved D. The CDR3 has 14 amino acids. Germline V gives CDR1 SGHRS, CDR2 YFSETQ. The ends were cut back, 0 bases at V and 2 bases at J, with 9 bases in the middle. CDR3: CASSLALDPYEQYF. The CDR3, as DNA: TGCGCCAGCAGCTTGGCCCTGGACCCCTACGAGCAGTACTTC.

The chain employs TRBV9 and TRBJ1-6, with D possibly matching TRBD1 (5 bases). The CDR3 contains 14 residues. Germline V gene sequence: CDR1 SGDLS, CDR2 YYNGEE. Trimming took 7 bases from V and 4 from J, leaving 12 bases between them. The CDR3 sequence is CASGRDGYNSPLHF. The CDR3 bases are TGTGCCAGCGGGAGGGACGGTTATAATTCACCCCTCCACTTT. Full variable domain (missing parts from reference TRBV9 and TRBJ1-6): DSGVTQTPKHLITATGQRVTLRCSPRSGDLSVYWYQQSLDQGLQFLIQYYNGEERAKGNILERFSAQQFPDLHSELNLSSLELGDSALYFCASGRDGYNSPLHFGNGTRLTVT.

This chain links TRBV29-1 with TRBJ2-3; no reliable D call. CDR3 length equals 11 residues. V lost 3 bases and J lost 0, with 1 base in between. The germline CDR1 and CDR2 sequences are SQVTM and ANQGSEA. Here the CDR3 reads CSVDSTDTQYF. DNA for the CDR3: TGCAGCGTTGACAGCACAGATACGCAGTATTTT.

This chain connects TRBV6-5 to TRBJ2-7; D uncertain. CDR1 MNHEY and CDR2 SVGAGI come from the germline V gene. With 5 bases removed from V and 2 bases from J, the gap between germline ends came to 10 bases. The CDR3 runs 13 residues. In nucleotides, the CDR3 is TGTGCCAGCAGTACCCTGATTCCCTACGAGCAGTACTTC. Its protein product is CASSTLIPYEQYF.

This clone was seen only a few times. J is TRBJ1-4 and V is TRBV19; no clear D. This CDR3 contains 13 residues. Germline CDR1 and CDR2: LNHDA and SQIVND (reference sequence). Trimming stripped 6 bases from V and 5 bases from J, with 10 bases between. CDR3 residues: CASRTDTNEKLFF. The CDR3 nucleotides are TGTGCCAGTAGGACGGATACAAATGAAAAACTGTTTTTT.

The chain links TRBV2 to TRBJ2-7, with D possibly matching TRBD2 (7 bases). CDR1 is SNHLY and CDR2 is FYNNEI in the germline V gene. V was pared by 7 bases and J by 4 bases, with 14 bases between. The CDR3 has 13 residues. CDR3 DNA: TGTGCCAGCATGAAGGGGGGGGTATACGAGCAGTACTTC. The encoded protein is CASMKGGVYEQYF.

The V gene is TRBV15, the J gene TRBJ1-5; no reliable D call. The germline V gene encodes CDR1 LNHNV and CDR2 YYDKDF (reference sequence). The ends were cut back, 0 bases at V and 1 base at J, with 7 bases in the middle. The CDR3 is 15 amino acids. CDR3 in amino acids: CATSREGGSNQPQHF. CDR3 bases: TGTGCCACCAGCAGAGAGGGCGGAAGCAATCAGCCCCAGCATTTT.

The chain employs TRBV7-2 and TRBJ2-7; 8 bases are shared with TRBD2. There are 15 residues in the CDR3. Germline V CDR1 and CDR2: SGHTA, FQGNSA. The V and J ends lost 5 bases and 1 base, in that order; junction bases with no gene match: 7. This CDR3 is CASSPSRGRSYEQYF. The CDR3 DNA sequence: TGTGCCAGCAGCCCCTCCCGCGGGAGGTCCTACGAGCAGTACTTC.

The genes are TRBV13 and TRBJ1-3; weak D call: TRBD1 (5 bases). The CDR3 has 16 amino acids. Trimming took off 6 bases at V and 0 bases at J, with 15 bases between the two ends. Germline CDR1 PRHDT, CDR2 FYEKMQ (reference sequence). CDR3 in DNA: TGTGCCAGCAGGGGGGATACAACCTTCTCTGGAAACACCATATATTTT. Protein sequence: CASRGDTTFSGNTIYF.

In this sample, this clone turned up once. The rearrangement joins TRBV11-2 to TRBJ1-4, with 7 bases that match TRBD1. The CDR3 totals 15 residues. The germline CDR1 and CDR2 sequences are SGHAT and FQNNGV. With 1 base clipped from V and 8 bases from J, the junction kept 7 bases outside the gene matches. The CDR3 nucleotides read TGTGCCAGCAGCTTAGCCGGCTCCAGGGGGGAAAAACTGTTTTTT. Amino acids: CASSLAGSRGEKLFF. Full variable domain (rest looked up from reference TRBV11-2 and TRBJ1-4): EAGVAQSPRYKIIEKRQSVAFWCNPISGHATLYWYQQILGQGPKLLIQFQNNGVVDDSQLPKDRFSAERLKGVDSTLKIQPAKLEDSAVYLCASSLAGSRGEKLFFGSGTQLSVL.

This chain connects TRBV28 to TRBJ1-2, with D perhaps TRBD1 (5 bases). Germline CDR1 reads MDHEN; CDR2 reads SYDVKM. The CDR3 is 18 residues long. The V and J ends lost 5 bases and 3 bases respectively, with 25 bases between them. The DNA of the CDR3 is TGTGCCAGCAGTACTACGCGGGACTTATTTAACTTTCACTATGGCTACACCTTC. Translation gives CASSTTRDLFNFHYGYTF.

The chain carries TRBV18 and TRBJ1-5, with D perhaps TRBD1 (6 bases). In germline, CDR1 is KGHSH, CDR2 LQKENI. V was trimmed by 5 bases and J by 6 bases, leaving 20 bases between them. The CDR3 runs 16 residues. The CDR3, as DNA: TGTGCCAGCTCAAATGCCGGGGGCAGGGAGGGTCAGCCCCAGCATTTT. Translating it yields CASSNAGGREGQPQHF. The full variable domain, rest sourced from reference TRBV18 and TRBJ1-5, is NAGVMQNPRHLVRRRGQEARLRCSPMKGHSHVYWYRQLPEEGLKFMVYLQKENIIDESGMPKERFSAEFPKEGPSILRIQQVVRGDSAAYFCASSNAGGREGQPQHFGDGTRLSIL.

The chain links TRBV6-5 to TRBJ2-1, with TRBD2 matching 15 bases. V lost 2 bases and J lost 14; bases outside the gene matches: 4. This CDR3 spans 14 amino acids. Germline V gene lookup returns CDR1 MNHEY and CDR2 SVGAGI. CDR3 in amino acids: CASSYPGLAGGEFF. CDR3 bases: TGTGCCAGCAGTTACCCAGGACTAGCGGGAGGGGAGTTCTTC.

The chain employs TRBV19 and TRBJ1-1; 8 nucleotides align to TRBD1. Germline V CDR1 and CDR2: LNHDA, SQIVND (reference sequence). This CDR3 has 13 amino acids. The junction had 8 bases not matched to a gene; V was cut back by 6 bases and J by 8 bases. The CDR3 DNA follows: TGTGCCAGTAGCCTCGGACAGGGACAAGAAGCTTTCTTT. It codes for CASSLGQGQEAFF.

V gene TRBV19 combines with J gene TRBJ2-2, with a weak D call TRBD2 (5 bases). The CDR3 covers 16 residues. From germline, CDR1 is LNHDA and CDR2 SQIVND (reference sequence). V shed 3 bases and J shed 1 base, with 12 bases lying between them. This CDR3 is CASSISFRGNTGELFF. In nucleotides, the CDR3 is TGTGCCAGTAGTATTTCATTTCGGGGGAACACCGGGGAGCTGTTTTTT.

J is TRBJ1-2 and V is TRBV14; D remains unclear. The CDR3 is 15 amino acids. The germline CDR1 and CDR2 sequences are SGHDN and FVKESK. Trimming pared 6 bases from V and 5 bases from J, leaving 19 bases between. The CDR3 sequence: CASSPVEGKAYGYTF. CDR3 DNA sequence: TGTGCCAGCAGTCCCGTGGAGGGAAAGGCTTATGGCTACACCTTC.

In this sample, this clone turned up once. The V gene is TRBV5-1, the J gene TRBJ2-1, with TRBD1 matching 8 bases. There are 15 residues in the CDR3. V was clipped by 4 bases and J by 0 bases; unmatched bases: 3. CDR1 SGHRS and CDR2 YFSETQ come from the germline V gene. In nucleotides, the CDR3 is TGCGCCAGCAGCGTAACAGGGGGCTCCTACAATGAGCAGTTCTTC. It translates to CASSVTGGSYNEQFF.